This T cell receptor beta chain was identified in a study of cytomegalovirus exposure and HLA in healthy donors. On the study more broadly: The same platform was used for the 120 validation repertoires and the approximately 700 first-cohort repertoires, a later analysis reported.

The table came from immunoSEQ multiplex PCR; TCRdb's copy has only in-frame clones and leaves some out. There are some 130,000 clones in the sample; 70% to 90% occur only once, and about 6% lies in the top ten. This CDR3 has 16 amino acids. J gave up 5 bases and V 4 bases, and 11 bases lay outside the gene matches. Germline loops: CDR1 SGHDT, CDR2 YYEEEE. The chain recombines TRBV5-6 with TRBJ1-4, with 7 bases aligning to TRBD1. The TCR originated in a woman between 18 and 29 years old in good health and CMV-seropositive. The specimen sequenced was PBMCs. For the CDR3, the DNA is TGTGCCAGCAGCCAGGGCCGGGGCAGGGGGAATGAAAAACTGTTTTTT. This translates into CASSQGRGRGNEKLFF.